These 2 T cell receptor beta chains originate from one sample sequenced in a study of long-term antiretroviral therapy in people with HIV. Researchers ran immunoSEQ v3.0 at survey level. Assay used: immunoSEQ multiplex PCR; TCRdb lists only in-frame clones, some missing. The sample has some 6,000 clones; roughly 80% are singletons. The sequenced sample was unsorted PBMCs, obtained 0.5 years before starting antiretroviral therapy. The receptors here all came from a man aged 35 to 55 with HIV.

This chain uses TRBV4-1 with TRBJ2-7, with 7 nucleotides matching TRBD2. Trimming took 3 bases from V and 3 from J; bases not matched to a gene: 2. The germline V gene encodes CDR1 MGHRA and CDR2 YSYEKL. The CDR3 spans 13 residues. The CDR3 loop reads CASSQGRDYEQYF. DNA for the CDR3: TGCGCCAGCAGCCAGGGGAGGGACTACGAGCAGTACTTC.

The V call is TRBV10-3, the J call TRBJ1-2, with 8 positions matching TRBD1. With V trimmed by 4 bases and J by 5 bases, 6 bases remained unmatched. Germline V gives CDR1 ENHRY, CDR2 SYGVKD. The CDR3 is 14 amino acids. The DNA for the CDR3 is TGTGCCATCAGTGGAGGGACAGGAGAATATGGCTACACCTTC. It specifies CAISGGTGEYGYTF.